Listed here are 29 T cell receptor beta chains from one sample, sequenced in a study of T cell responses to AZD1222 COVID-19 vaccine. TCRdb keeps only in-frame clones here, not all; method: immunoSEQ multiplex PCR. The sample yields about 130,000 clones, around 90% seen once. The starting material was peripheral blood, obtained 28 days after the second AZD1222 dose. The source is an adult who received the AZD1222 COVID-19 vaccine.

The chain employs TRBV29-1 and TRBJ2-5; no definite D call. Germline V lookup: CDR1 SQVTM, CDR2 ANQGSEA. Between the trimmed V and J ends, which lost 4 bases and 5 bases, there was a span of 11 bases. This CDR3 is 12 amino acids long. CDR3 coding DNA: TGCAGCGTTGTCCCCGACGGGGAGACCCAGTACTTC. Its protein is CSVVPDGETQYF.

CDR3 loop: CASSQIRPLGTGELFF. CDR3 DNA: TGTGCCAGCAGCCAAATCAGGCCCCTGGGCACCGGGGAGCTGTTTTTT. The chain is built from TRBV3-1 (or the pseudogene TRBV3-2) and TRBJ2-2; D unclear. The V end was cut by 2 bases, the J end by 4 bases, with 14 bases between. This CDR3 has 16 residues. Germline CDR1 reads LGHDT; CDR2 reads YNNKEL (reference sequence).

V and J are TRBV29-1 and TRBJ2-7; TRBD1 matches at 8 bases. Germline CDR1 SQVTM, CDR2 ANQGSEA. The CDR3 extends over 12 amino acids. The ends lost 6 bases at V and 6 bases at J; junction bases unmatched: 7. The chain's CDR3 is CSVVNTGGEQYF. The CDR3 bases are TGCAGCGTCGTAAACACAGGGGGCGAGCAGTACTTC.

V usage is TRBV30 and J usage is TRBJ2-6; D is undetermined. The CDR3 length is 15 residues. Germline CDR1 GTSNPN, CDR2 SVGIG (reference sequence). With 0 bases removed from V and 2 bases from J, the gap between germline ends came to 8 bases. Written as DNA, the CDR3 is TGTGCCTGGAGTGTACGTCTAGCTGGGGCCAACGTCCTGACTTTC. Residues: CAWSVRLAGANVLTF.

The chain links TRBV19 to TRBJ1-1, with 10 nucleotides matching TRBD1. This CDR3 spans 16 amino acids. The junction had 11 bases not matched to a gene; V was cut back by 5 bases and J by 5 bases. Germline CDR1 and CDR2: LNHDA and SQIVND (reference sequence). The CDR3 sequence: CASSFRDRGPRTEAFF. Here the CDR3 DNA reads TGTGCCAGTAGTTTCCGGGACAGGGGCCCTCGGACTGAAGCTTTCTTT.

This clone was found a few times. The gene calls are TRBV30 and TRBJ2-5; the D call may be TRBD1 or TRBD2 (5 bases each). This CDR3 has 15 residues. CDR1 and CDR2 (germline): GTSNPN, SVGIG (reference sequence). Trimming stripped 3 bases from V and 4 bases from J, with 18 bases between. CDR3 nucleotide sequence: TGTGCCTGGAGGCCTCCCGGGGCTACCAGAGAGACCCAGTACTTC. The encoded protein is CAWRPPGATRETQYF.

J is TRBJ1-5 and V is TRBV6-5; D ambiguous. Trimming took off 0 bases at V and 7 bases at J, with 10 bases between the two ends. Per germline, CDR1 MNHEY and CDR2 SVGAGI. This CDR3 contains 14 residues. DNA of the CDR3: TGTGCCAGCAGTTACTCGGGGAACTGGCAGCCCCAGCATTTT. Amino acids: CASSYSGNWQPQHF.

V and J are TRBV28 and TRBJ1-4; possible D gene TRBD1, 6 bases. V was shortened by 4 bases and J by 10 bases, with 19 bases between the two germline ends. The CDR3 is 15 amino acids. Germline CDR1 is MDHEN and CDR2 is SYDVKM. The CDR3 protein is CASSSQGGGSGKLFF. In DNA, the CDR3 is TGTGCCAGCAGTTCACAAGGGGGAGGGAGCGGAAAACTGTTTTTT.

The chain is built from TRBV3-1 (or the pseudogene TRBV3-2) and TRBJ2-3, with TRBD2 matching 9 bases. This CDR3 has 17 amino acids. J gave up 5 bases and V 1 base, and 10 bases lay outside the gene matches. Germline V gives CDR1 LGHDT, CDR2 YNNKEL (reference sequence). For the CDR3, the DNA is TGTGCCAGCAGCCAAGGAGGCGGTATAGCGGGGGTAGATACGCAGTATTTT. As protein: CASSQGGGIAGVDTQYF.

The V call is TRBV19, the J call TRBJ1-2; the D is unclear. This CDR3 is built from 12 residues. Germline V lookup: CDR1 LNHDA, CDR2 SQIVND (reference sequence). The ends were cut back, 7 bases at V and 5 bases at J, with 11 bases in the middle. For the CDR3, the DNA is TGTGCCAGTACCTTTGAAGGGTATGGCTACACCTTC. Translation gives CASTFEGYGYTF.

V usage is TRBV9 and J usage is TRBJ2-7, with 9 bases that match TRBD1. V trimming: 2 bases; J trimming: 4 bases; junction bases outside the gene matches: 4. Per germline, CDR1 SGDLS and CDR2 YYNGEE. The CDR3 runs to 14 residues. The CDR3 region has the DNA TGTGCCAGCAGCGTGGGGACAGGGAGGTACGAGCAGTACTTC. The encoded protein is CASSVGTGRYEQYF.

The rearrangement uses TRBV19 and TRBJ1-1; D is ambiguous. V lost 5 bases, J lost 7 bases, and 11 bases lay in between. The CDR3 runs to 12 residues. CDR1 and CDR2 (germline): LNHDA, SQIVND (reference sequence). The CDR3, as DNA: TGTGCCAGTAGTCACGGACGTATTGAAGCTTTCTTT. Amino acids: CASSHGRIEAFF.

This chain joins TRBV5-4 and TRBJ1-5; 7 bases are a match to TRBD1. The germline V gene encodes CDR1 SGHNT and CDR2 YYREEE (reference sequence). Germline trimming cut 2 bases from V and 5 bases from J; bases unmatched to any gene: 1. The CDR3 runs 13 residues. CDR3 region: CASSFDRDQPQHF. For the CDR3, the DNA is TGTGCCAGCAGCTTTGACAGGGATCAGCCCCAGCATTTT.

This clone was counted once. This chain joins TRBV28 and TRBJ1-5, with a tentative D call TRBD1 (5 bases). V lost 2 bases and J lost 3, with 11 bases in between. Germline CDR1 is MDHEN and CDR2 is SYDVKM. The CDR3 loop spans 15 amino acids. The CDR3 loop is CASSLNRGFNQPQHF. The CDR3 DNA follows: TGTGCCAGCAGTTTAAACCGGGGGTTCAATCAGCCCCAGCATTTT.

The CDR3 DNA is TGTGCCAGCAGCCAAGGACAGGGAGATGAAAAACTGTTTTTT. Translated: CASSQGQGDEKLFF. The chain links TRBV4-2 to TRBJ1-4; 7 bases fit TRBD1. Germline loops: CDR1 LGHNA, CDR2 YNFKEQ. This CDR3 has 14 amino acids. Losses at the gene ends were 1 base for V and 6 bases for J; bases not matched to a gene: 2.

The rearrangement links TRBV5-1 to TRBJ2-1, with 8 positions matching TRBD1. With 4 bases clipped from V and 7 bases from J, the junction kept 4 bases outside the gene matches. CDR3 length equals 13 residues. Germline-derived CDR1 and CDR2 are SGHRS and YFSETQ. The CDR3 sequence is CASSPGQGNEQFF. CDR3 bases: TGCGCCAGCAGCCCAGGACAGGGTAATGAGCAGTTCTTC.

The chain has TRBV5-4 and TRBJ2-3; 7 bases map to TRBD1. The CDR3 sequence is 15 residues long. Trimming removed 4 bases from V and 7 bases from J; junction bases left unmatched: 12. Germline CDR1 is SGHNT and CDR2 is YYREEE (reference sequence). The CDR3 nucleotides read TGTGCCAGCAGCCTTGAGGGACAGCCCCGAAATACGCAGTATTTT. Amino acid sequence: CASSLEGQPRNTQYF.

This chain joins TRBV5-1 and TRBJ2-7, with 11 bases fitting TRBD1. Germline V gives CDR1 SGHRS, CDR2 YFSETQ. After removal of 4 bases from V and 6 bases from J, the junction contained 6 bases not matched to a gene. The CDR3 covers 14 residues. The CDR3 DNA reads TGCGCCAGCAGCGAATCCGGGACAGGGGGCGAGCAGTACTTC. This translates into CASSESGTGGEQYF.

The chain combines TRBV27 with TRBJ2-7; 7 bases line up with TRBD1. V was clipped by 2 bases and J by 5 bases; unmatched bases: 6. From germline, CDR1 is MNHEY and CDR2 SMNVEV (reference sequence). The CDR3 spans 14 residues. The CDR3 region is CASSLNRGSDEQYF. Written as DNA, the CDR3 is TGTGCCAGCAGTTTAAACAGGGGTAGCGACGAGCAGTACTTC.

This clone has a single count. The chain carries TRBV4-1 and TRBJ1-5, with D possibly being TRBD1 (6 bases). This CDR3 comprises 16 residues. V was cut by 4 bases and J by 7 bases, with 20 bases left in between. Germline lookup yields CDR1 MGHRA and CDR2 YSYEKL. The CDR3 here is CASSPFQGSQGQPQHF. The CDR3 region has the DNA TGCGCCAGCAGCCCGTTTCAAGGCAGTCAGGGGCAGCCCCAGCATTTT.

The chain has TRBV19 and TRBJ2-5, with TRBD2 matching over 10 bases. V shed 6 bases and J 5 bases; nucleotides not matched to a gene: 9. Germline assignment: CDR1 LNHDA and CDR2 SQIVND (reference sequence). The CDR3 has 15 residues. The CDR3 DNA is TGTGCCAGTAGGGAGGTAGCGGGAGGTTCGGAGACCCAGTACTTC. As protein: CASREVAGGSETQYF.

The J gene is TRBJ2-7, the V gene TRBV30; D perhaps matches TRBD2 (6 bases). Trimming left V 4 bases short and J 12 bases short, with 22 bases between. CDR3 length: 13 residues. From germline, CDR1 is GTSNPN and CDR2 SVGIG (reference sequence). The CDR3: CAWKTITPGDAYF. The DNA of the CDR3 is TGTGCCTGGAAAACGATAACCCCGGGAGACGCGTACTTC.

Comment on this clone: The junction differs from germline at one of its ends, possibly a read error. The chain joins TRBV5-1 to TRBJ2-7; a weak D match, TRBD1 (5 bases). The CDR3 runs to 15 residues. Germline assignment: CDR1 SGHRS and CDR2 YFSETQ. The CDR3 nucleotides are TGCGCCAGCAGCTTGGAGCCCGACAGACCCTTAATGATGGACTTC. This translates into CASSLEPDRPLMMDF.

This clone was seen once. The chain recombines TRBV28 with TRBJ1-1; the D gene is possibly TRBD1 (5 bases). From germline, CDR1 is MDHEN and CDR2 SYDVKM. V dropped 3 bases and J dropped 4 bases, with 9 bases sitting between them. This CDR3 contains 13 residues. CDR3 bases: TGTGCCAGCAGTTTCCTTGGGGCCACTGAAGCTTTCTTT. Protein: CASSFLGATEAFF.

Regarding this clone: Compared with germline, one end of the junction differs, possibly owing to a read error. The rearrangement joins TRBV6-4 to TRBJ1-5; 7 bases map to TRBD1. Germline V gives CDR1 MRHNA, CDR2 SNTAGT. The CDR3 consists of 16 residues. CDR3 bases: TGTGCCAGCAGCAGAAAGGGGGCCCCAGGAGGACAGCCCCAACATTTT. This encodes CASSRKGAPGGQPQHF.

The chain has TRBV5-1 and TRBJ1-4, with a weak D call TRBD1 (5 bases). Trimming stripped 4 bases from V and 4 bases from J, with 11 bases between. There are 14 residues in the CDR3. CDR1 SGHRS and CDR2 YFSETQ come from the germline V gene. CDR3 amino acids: CASSSPDINEKLFF. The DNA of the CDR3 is TGCGCCAGCAGCAGCCCGGACATTAATGAAAAACTGTTTTTT.

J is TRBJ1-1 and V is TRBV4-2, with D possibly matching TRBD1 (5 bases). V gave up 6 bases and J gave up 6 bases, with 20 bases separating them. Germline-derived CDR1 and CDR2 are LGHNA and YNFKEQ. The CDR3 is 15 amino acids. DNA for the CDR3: TGTGCCAGCAGTTCCAGGGTGGATTTGTCGCCTGAAGCTTTCTTT. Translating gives CASSSRVDLSPEAFF.

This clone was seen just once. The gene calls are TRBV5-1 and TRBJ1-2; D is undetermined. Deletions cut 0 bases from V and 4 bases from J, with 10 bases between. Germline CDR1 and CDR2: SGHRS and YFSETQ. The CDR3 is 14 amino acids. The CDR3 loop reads CASSLVAGSYGYTF. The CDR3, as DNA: TGCGCCAGCAGCTTGGTGGCAGGTAGCTATGGCTACACCTTC.

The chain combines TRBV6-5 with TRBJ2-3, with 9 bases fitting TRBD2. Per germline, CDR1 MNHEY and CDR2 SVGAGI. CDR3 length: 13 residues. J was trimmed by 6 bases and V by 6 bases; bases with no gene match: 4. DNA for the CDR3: TGTGCCAGCAGAATAGCGGGAGTGGATACGCAGTATTTT. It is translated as CASRIAGVDTQYF.